Following are 30 T cell receptor beta chains from one sample sequenced in a study of CD8 T cells in ankylosing spondylitis. Their cognate antigens are unknown. One entry per CDR3 protein, called by TCRdb with MiXCR from the 5' RACE reads. Of about 750,000 distinct CDR3 sequences in the sample, roughly 19% were seen once. Study outcomes and limitations: About 8 highly homologous variants made up a TCR beta motif, and this motif appeared characteristic of ankylosing spondylitis blood.

Sequenced material: blood, either unsorted or a sorted T cell fraction (not recorded which). These receptors originate from a male donor with ankylosing spondylitis.

The chain links TRBV20-1 to TRBJ2-1, with 14 positions matching TRBD2. Trimming at V came to 3 bases and at J to 6 bases, leaving 4 bases not matched to a gene. CDR1 and CDR2 from the germline V gene are DFQATT and SNEGSKA (reference sequence). This CDR3 is built from 15 residues. The chain's CDR3 is CSARVTSGGANEQFF. The CDR3 bases are TGCAGTGCTAGGGTGACTAGCGGGGGGGCCAATGAGCAGTTCTTC.

This clonotype turned up a few times. The gene calls are TRBV19 and TRBJ2-1; the D gene could be TRBD1 or TRBD2 (5 bases each). CDR3 length equals 15 residues. CDR1 is LNHDA, CDR2 SQIVND, per germline (reference sequence). V dropped 7 bases and J dropped 4 bases, with 17 bases sitting between them. In nucleotides, the CDR3 is TGTGCCAGTAACAAATATCGGGACGGGTACAATGAGCAGTTCTTC. This sequence encodes CASNKYRDGYNEQFF. The full variable domain, with the rest looked up from reference TRBV19 and TRBJ2-1, is DGGITQSPKYLFRKEGQNVTLSCEQNLNHDAMYWYRQDPGQGLRLIYYSQIVNDFQKGDIAEGYSVSREKKESFPLTVTSAQKNPTAFYLCASNKYRDGYNEQFFGPGTRLTVL.

This clonotype has a count of ten or more. The chain couples TRBV12-3 or TRBV12-4 to TRBJ2-1, with D unclear. V lost 2 bases and J 7 bases, leaving 6 bases between the germline ends. The CDR3 has 12 residues. Written as DNA, the CDR3 is TGTGCCAGCAGTTTAAGGCGGAATGAGCAGTTCTTC. The encoded protein is CASSLRRNEQFF.

This clonotype has a handful of counts. V gene TRBV20-1 combines with J gene TRBJ2-2; D perhaps matches TRBD1 (5 bases). The CDR3 totals 13 residues. Deletions cut 1 base from V and 4 bases from J, with 7 bases between. From germline, CDR1 is DFQATT and CDR2 SNEGSKA (reference sequence). As DNA, the CDR3 is TGCAGTGCTAGAGGGGGCGTCACCGGGGAGCTGTTTTTT. It specifies CSARGGVTGELFF.

The chain combines TRBV6-2 or TRBV6-3 with TRBJ2-1, with D tentatively TRBD2 (6 bases). Looked up from germline, CDR1 is MNHEY and CDR2 is SVGEGT. The CDR3 runs 11 residues. Between the trimmed V and J ends, which lost 8 bases and 10 bases, there was a span of 12 bases. The chain's CDR3 is CASRKLAEQFF. For the CDR3, the DNA is TGTGCCAGCCGAAAGCTAGCGGAGCAGTTCTTC.

CDR3 residues: CASSLASQSGGHGYTF. CDR3 in DNA: TGCGCCAGCAGCTTGGCCTCCCAATCCGGGGGCCATGGCTACACCTTC. V gene TRBV5-1 combines with J gene TRBJ1-2, with a tentative D call TRBD1 (6 bases). The CDR3 runs 16 residues. Trimming cost V 0 bases and J 6 bases, with 18 bases left between them. Germline CDR1 and CDR2: SGHRS and YFSETQ.

This clonotype was seen a handful of times. The chain carries TRBV5-1 and TRBJ2-2; tentative D call: TRBD1 (6 bases). Looked up from germline, CDR1 is SGHRS and CDR2 is YFSETQ. Trimming left V 4 bases short and J 5 bases short, with 12 bases between. The CDR3 extends over 14 amino acids. The CDR3 protein is CASSQGRGTGELFF. The CDR3 DNA reads as TGCGCCAGCAGCCAGGGGAGAGGGACCGGGGAGCTGTTTTTT.

This clonotype was counted a few times. The chain employs TRBV6-4 and TRBJ1-1, with unresolved D. Germline lookup yields CDR1 MRHNA and CDR2 SNTAGT. Deletions cut 6 bases from V and 1 base from J, with 9 bases between. This CDR3 spans 13 amino acids. This chain's CDR3 is CASSQFWNTEAFF. In DNA form, the CDR3 reads TGTGCCAGCAGCCAATTTTGGAACACTGAAGCTTTCTTT.

The CDR3 nucleotides are TGTGCCAGCAGCTTAGATCCGGACTATGGCTACACCTTC. Encoded protein: CASSLDPDYGYTF. The chain couples TRBV7-6 to TRBJ1-2; D remains ambiguous. This CDR3 has 13 residues. V was trimmed by 1 base and J by 3 bases, leaving 6 bases between them. Germline CDR1 is SGHVS and CDR2 is FNYEAQ.

V gene TRBV12-3 or TRBV12-4 combines with J gene TRBJ2-7; 7 bases fit TRBD1. The J segment lost 6 bases and the V segment lost 7 bases, leaving 9 bases of the junction unmatched. The CDR3 consists of 13 residues. The CDR3 DNA reads TGTGCCAGCACCCTGGACAGGAAGGTCGAGCAGTACTTC. Residues: CASTLDRKVEQYF.

The rearrangement links TRBV4-2 to TRBJ1-2; 7 positions agree with TRBD1. Germline V gene sequence: CDR1 LGHNA, CDR2 YNFKEQ. Trimming at V came to 6 bases and at J to 6 bases, leaving 4 bases not matched to a gene. The CDR3 totals 12 residues. The CDR3 DNA sequence: TGTGCCAGCAGTATTGGACAGGATGGCTACACCTTC. Translating gives CASSIGQDGYTF.

This clonotype was found a few times. The gene calls are TRBV12-3 or TRBV12-4 and TRBJ1-5; 10 positions agree with TRBD1. Trimming took 4 bases from V and 10 from J; bases not matched to a gene: 7. CDR3 length: 14 residues. This chain's CDR3 is CASSSGTGVGPQHF. CDR3 nucleotides: TGTGCCAGCAGTTCCGGGACAGGGGTTGGTCCCCAGCATTTT.

This clonotype turned up a few times. The genes are TRBV4-1 and TRBJ2-7; D is ambiguous. Trimming removed 0 bases at V and 2 bases at J, with 11 bases between. CDR3 size: 15 residues. The germline gives CDR1 MGHRA, CDR2 YSYEKL. The DNA for the CDR3 is TGCGCCAGCAGCCAAGACCCGACGGCCACCTACGAGCAGTACTTC. This codes for CASSQDPTATYEQYF.

This clonotype was detected many times. J is TRBJ2-1 and V is TRBV7-9, with 10 bases matching TRBD1. This CDR3 is built from 20 residues. The J segment lost 4 bases and the V segment lost 4 bases, leaving 19 bases of the junction unmatched. Looked up from germline, CDR1 is SEHNR and CDR2 is FQNEAQ (reference sequence). CDR3 in DNA: TGTGCCAGCAGCTGGGGACAGGGGATTACGAGATTCGGCAGGTACAATGAGCAGTTCTTC. Protein sequence: CASSWGQGITRFGRYNEQFF.

This clonotype showed up just a few times. The V gene is TRBV20-1, the J gene TRBJ1-6, with D perhaps matching TRBD1 (6 bases). The CDR3 runs 13 residues. Germline CDR1 is DFQATT and CDR2 is SNEGSKA (reference sequence). V lost 4 bases and J lost 8, with 12 bases in between. In DNA form, the CDR3 reads TGCAGTGCTATATCAGGGGTTGATTCACCCCTCCACTTT. It encodes CSAISGVDSPLHF.

As concerns this clonotype: Likely a read error: the CDR3 ends without its conserved phenylalanine or tryptophan. The limits of the CDR3 on the DNA are not certain, so only TCRdb's listed CDR3 is given. The chain employs TRBV27 and TRBJ1-1; TRBD1, as called in the table, went unchecked against the DNA. Termini included, the CDR3 measures 10 amino acids. The V gene's germline CDR1 is MNHEY and CDR2 SMNVEV (reference sequence). The CDR3: CASSREGQTA.

This clonotype was found a few times. The chain carries TRBV27 and TRBJ1-5; the match to TRBD1 covers 7 bases. Germline V lookup: CDR1 MNHEY, CDR2 SMNVEV (reference sequence). Germline trimming cut 6 bases from V and 5 bases from J; bases unmatched to any gene: 4. The CDR3 totals 13 residues. The CDR3 loop reads CASSPQGDQPQHF. CDR3 bases: TGTGCCAGCAGCCCCCAGGGGGATCAGCCCCAGCATTTT.

The chain links TRBV6-5 to TRBJ2-2; unclear D gene. CDR3 length equals 16 residues. Germline V gene data show CDR1 as MNHEY and CDR2 as SVGAGI. V was pared by 2 bases and J by 0 bases, with 10 bases between. CDR3 protein: CASSYATSPNTGELFF. The CDR3 DNA sequence: TGTGCCAGCAGTTACGCGACCTCCCCGAACACCGGGGAGCTGTTTTTT.

This clonotype was seen repeatedly, ten times or more. The chain couples TRBV6-5 to TRBJ2-7; 7 nucleotides agree with TRBD1. Germline CDR1 reads MNHEY; CDR2 reads SVGAGI. The CDR3 has 15 amino acids. V shed 5 bases, J shed 3 bases, and the junction held 10 bases outside the gene matches. The CDR3 DNA follows: TGTGCCAGCAGTAATTCGGGACAGACCAACTACGAGCAGTACTTC. Its translation is CASSNSGQTNYEQYF.

The rearrangement links TRBV12-3 or TRBV12-4 to TRBJ1-1, with D possibly matching TRBD1 (6 bases). This CDR3 region has 14 residues. V was pared by 3 bases and J by 5 bases, with 13 bases between. The CDR3 bases are TGTGCCAGCAGTTTTGGGGGGCAGTGGACTGAAGCTTTCTTT. The encoded protein is CASSFGGQWTEAFF.

This clonotype has only a few counts. The genes are TRBV12-3 or TRBV12-4 and TRBJ2-7; 7 positions agree with TRBD2. The CDR3 consists of 14 residues. V gave up 7 bases and J gave up 4 bases; unmatched junction bases: 10. The CDR3 DNA reads as TGTGCCAGCACAGATATGGGCGGGGGATACGAGCAGTACTTC. It specifies CASTDMGGGYEQYF.

V usage is TRBV15 and J usage is TRBJ2-1, with TRBD2 identical over 7 bases. Germline trimming cut 0 bases from V and 8 bases from J; bases unmatched to any gene: 1. CDR3 length equals 13 residues. Germline V gene data show CDR1 as LNHNV and CDR2 as YYDKDF (reference sequence). CDR3 bases: TGTGCCACCAGCAGAGATGGGGGGGATGAGCAGTTCTTC. It specifies CATSRDGGDEQFF.

With regard to this clonotype: The junction differs from germline at one of its ends, possibly a read error. This chain connects TRBV29-1 to TRBJ2-7, with D maybe TRBD1 (5 bases). This CDR3 contains 12 residues. Germline CDR1 and CDR2: SQVTM and ANQGSEA. The CDR3 here is CSVVARADDQYF. DNA for the CDR3: TGCAGCGTTGTGGCCAGGGCAGACGATCAGTACTTC.

This clonotype was counted a few times. This sequence joins TRBV25-1 and TRBJ2-3, with a weak D call TRBD2 (5 bases). CDR1 MGHDK and CDR2 SYGVNS come from the germline V gene. Between the trimmed V and J ends, which lost 0 bases and 2 bases, there was a span of 9 bases. The length of the CDR3 is 15 residues. DNA of the CDR3: TGTGCCAGCAGTGAATACGCCGGGAACACAGATACGCAGTATTTT. Encoded protein: CASSEYAGNTDTQYF.

This clonotype was seen more than once but under ten times. J is TRBJ2-2 and V is TRBV4-3, with D perhaps matching TRBD2 (6 bases). CDR1 is LGHNA, CDR2 YSLEER, per germline. The CDR3 is 16 amino acids. With 0 bases removed from V and 3 bases from J, the gap between germline ends came to 11 bases. The CDR3 reads CASSQDGIADTGELFF. CDR3 in DNA: TGCGCCAGCAGCCAAGATGGGATAGCGGACACCGGGGAGCTGTTTTTT.

This clonotype was detected many times. Its ends do not fully match the called genes, so a read error is possible. The V and J genes are TRBV5-1 and TRBJ1-4; D is uncertain. This CDR3 is 14 amino acids long. In germline, CDR1 is SGHRS, CDR2 YFSETQ. The CDR3 loop reads CASSLGGTNEKLFF. The CDR3 coding sequence is TGTGCCAGCAGTTTAGGAGGGACTAATGAAAAACTGTTTTTT.

The chain has TRBV30 and TRBJ1-2, with D uncertain. Germline CDR1 GTSNPN, CDR2 SVGIG (reference sequence). V was shortened by 3 bases and J by 0 bases, with 17 bases between the two germline ends. CDR3 length: 16 amino acids. In nucleotides, the CDR3 is TGTGCCTGGAGGTCCGGAAGACACCTAGCTAACTATGGCTACACCTTC. It encodes CAWRSGRHLANYGYTF.

V gene TRBV4-2 combines with J gene TRBJ2-2; D is ambiguous. This CDR3 has 13 residues. V was clipped by 0 bases and J by 5 bases, with 4 bases between them. Germline lookup yields CDR1 LGHNA and CDR2 YNFKEQ. CDR3 protein: CASSQELTGELFF. The CDR3 nucleotides are TGTGCCAGCAGCCAAGAATTGACCGGGGAGCTGTTTTTT.

This clonotype has only a few counts. The genes are TRBV6-1 and TRBJ1-5, with TRBD1 as a possible D gene (6 bases). The CDR3 runs 14 residues. The germline gives CDR1 MNHNS, CDR2 SASEGT. Trimming took off 5 bases at V and 5 bases at J, with 13 bases between the two ends. The CDR3 region has the DNA TGTGCCAGCAGTAGGGGACAAGACTATCAGCCCCAGCATTTT. Translated: CASSRGQDYQPQHF.

The J gene is TRBJ1-2, the V gene TRBV12-3 or TRBV12-4; a weak D match, TRBD1 (5 bases). The CDR3 has 18 residues. V gave up 3 bases and J gave up 4 bases, with 24 bases separating them. The CDR3 is CASSLAGKANGIPYGYTF. The CDR3 nucleotides read TGTGCCAGCAGTTTGGCAGGGAAAGCCAACGGAATCCCCTATGGCTACACCTTC.